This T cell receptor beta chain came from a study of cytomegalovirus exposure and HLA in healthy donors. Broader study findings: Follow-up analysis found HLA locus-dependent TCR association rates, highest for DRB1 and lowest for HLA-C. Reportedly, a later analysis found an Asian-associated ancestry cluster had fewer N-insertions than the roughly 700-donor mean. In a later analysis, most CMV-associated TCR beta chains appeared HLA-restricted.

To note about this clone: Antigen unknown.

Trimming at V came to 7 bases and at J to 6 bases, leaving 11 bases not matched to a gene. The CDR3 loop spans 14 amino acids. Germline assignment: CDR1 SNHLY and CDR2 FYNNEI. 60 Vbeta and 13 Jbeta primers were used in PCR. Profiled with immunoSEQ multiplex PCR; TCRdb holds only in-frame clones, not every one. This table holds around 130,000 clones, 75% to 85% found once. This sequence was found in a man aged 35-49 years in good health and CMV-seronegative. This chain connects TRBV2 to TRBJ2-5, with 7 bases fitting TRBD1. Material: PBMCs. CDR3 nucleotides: TGTGCCAGCAACCCGACAGGGTACGGGAAGACCCAGTACTTC. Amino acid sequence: CASNPTGYGKTQYF.